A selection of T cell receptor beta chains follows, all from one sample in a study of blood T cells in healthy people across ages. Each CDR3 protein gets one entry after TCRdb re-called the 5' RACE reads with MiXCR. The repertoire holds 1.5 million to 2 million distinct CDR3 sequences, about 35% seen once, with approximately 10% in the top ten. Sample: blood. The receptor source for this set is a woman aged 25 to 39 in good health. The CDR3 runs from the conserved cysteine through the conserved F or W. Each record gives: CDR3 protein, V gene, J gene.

CASSPGEGSFYNEQYF	TRBV5-1	.
CASSWKPNTEAFF	TRBV12-3/TRBV12-4	TRBJ1-1
CSGAGQGATQYF	TRBV20-1	TRBJ2-3
CASTLGQAQREQFF	TRBV6-5	TRBJ2-1
CASAQGLAGGWQRFF	TRBV4-2	TRBJ2-1
CANGGGMRAFF	TRBV6-4	TRBJ1-1
CASSQDGTRYDTQYF	TRBV3-1	TRBJ2-3
CASSQSTSFEDTQYF	TRBV3-1	TRBJ2-3
CASSDNRVITEAFF	TRBV2	TRBJ1-1
CSAPPASGQETQYF	TRBV20-1	TRBJ2-5
CASSREPNSYNSPLHF	TRBV5-1	TRBJ1-6
CASSQDLTGGAYNEQFF	TRBV4-1	TRBJ2-1
CSARGLWSNQPQHF	TRBV20-1	TRBJ1-5
CASSLGGRSFRESYNEQFF	TRBV11-3	TRBJ2-1
CATSRGVTASGEETQYF	TRBV15	TRBJ2-5
CSASEDLYNEQFF	TRBV20-1	TRBJ2-1
CASSELGQGEDGYTF	TRBV2	TRBJ1-2
CASSPGWGATNEQFF	TRBV3-1	TRBJ2-1
CASSQESASGRETQYF	TRBV3-1	TRBJ2-5
CASSLTVGYNEQFF	TRBV7-9	TRBJ2-1
CASGYGQDYGYTF	TRBV27	TRBJ1-2
CASNSQSSGADNEQFF	TRBV7-9	TRBJ2-1
CSVLAESSYNEQFF	TRBV29-1	TRBJ2-1
CASSEDLAGGGEQFF	TRBV6-1	TRBJ2-1
CATSRDLRGRSSYNEQFF	TRBV15	TRBJ2-1
CASSSRSLLRRPYEQYF	TRBV13	TRBJ2-7
CAWRAGFNQPQHF	TRBV30	TRBJ1-5
CSAYPGRYEQYF	TRBV20-1	TRBJ2-7
CASSASGDTQYF	TRBV10-1	TRBJ2-3
CASSGAGPRGSPLHF	TRBV5-5	TRBJ1-6
CASTGTDSYEQYF	TRBV7-2	TRBJ2-7
CASSQGGLAGKADTQYF	TRBV3-1	TRBJ2-3
CSAGLDTEAFF	TRBV29-1	TRBJ1-1
CASSVFSGRAEDTQYF	TRBV9	TRBJ2-3
CASSPRAEYYYEQYF	TRBV14	TRBJ2-7
CASRMEHEQYF	TRBV2	TRBJ2-7
CSARRPTGGDEQYF	TRBV20-1	.
CSAQGAGIGWGEQFF	TRBV20-1	TRBJ2-1
CASSQFGQGDQETQYF	TRBV4-1	TRBJ2-5
CASNSGTGGNTGELFF	TRBV2	TRBJ2-2
CASSLGDTANEQFF	TRBV5-1	TRBJ2-1
CASSLKGSPQHF	TRBV12-3/TRBV12-4	TRBJ1-5
CSARFIRGNEQFF	TRBV20-1	TRBJ2-1
CSARERQLLGNEQFF	TRBV20-1	TRBJ2-1
CASSLAGGEREQYF	TRBV5-1	TRBJ2-7
CSARVTGNYEQYF	TRBV20-1	TRBJ2-7
CASSLGGTSGVAQETQYF	TRBV7-2	TRBJ2-5